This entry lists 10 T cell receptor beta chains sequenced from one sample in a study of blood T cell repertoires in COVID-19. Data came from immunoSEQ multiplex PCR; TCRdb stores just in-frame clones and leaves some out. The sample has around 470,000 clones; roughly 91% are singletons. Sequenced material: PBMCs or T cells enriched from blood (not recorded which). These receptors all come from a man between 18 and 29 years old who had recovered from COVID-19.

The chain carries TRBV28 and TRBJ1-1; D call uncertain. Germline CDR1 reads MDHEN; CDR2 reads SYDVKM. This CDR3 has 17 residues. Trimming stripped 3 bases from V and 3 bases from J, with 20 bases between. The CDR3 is CASSFALAGLEDTEAFF. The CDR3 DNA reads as TGTGCCAGCAGTTTTGCCCTTGCGGGTCTCGAGGACACTGAAGCTTTCTTT.

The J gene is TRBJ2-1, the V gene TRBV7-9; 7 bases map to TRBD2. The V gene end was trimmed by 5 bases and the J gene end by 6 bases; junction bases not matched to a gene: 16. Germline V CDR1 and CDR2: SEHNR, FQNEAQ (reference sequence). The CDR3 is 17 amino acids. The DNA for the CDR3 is TGTGCCAGCAGCCCCCCGGGATTGGCCCCGGGGGGCAATGAGCAGTTCTTC. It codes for CASSPPGLAPGGNEQFF.

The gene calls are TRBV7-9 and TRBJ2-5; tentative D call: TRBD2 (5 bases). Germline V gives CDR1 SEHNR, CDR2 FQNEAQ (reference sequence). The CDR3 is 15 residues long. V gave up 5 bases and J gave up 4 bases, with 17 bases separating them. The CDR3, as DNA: TGTGCCAGCAGCCCTATTCTAGCCGGCGGAGAGACCCAGTACTTC. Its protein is CASSPILAGGETQYF.

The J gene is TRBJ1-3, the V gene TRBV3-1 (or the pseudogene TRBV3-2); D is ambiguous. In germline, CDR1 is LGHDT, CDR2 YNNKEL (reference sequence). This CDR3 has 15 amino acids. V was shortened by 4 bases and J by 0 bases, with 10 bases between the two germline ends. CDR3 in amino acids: CASSPRRGSGNTIYF. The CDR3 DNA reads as TGTGCCAGCAGCCCCCGGCGGGGCTCTGGAAACACCATATATTTT.

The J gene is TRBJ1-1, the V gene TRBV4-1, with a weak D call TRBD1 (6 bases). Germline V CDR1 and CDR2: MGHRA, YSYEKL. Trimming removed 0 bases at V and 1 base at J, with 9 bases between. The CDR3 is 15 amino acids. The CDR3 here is CASSQEGQWNTEAFF. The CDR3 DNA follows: TGCGCCAGCAGCCAAGAGGGACAATGGAACACTGAAGCTTTCTTT.

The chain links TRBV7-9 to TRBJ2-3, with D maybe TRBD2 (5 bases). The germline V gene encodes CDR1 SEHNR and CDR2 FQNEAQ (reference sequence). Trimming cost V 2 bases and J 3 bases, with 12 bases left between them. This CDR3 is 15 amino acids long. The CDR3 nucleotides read TGTGCCAGCAGCTTACCTAGGTTAGCGACAGATACGCAGTATTTT. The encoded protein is CASSLPRLATDTQYF.

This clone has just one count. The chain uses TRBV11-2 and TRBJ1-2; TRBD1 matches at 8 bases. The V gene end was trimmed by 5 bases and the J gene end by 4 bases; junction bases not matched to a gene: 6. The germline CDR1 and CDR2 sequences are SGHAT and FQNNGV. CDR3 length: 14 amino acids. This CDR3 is CASSPLGQGYGYTF. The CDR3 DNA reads TGTGCCAGCAGCCCTTTAGGACAGGGCTATGGCTACACCTTC. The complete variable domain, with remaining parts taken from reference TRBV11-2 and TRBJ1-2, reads EAGVAQSPRYKIIEKRQSVAFWCNPISGHATLYWYQQILGQGPKLLIQFQNNGVVDDSQLPKDRFSAERLKGVDSTLKIQPAKLEDSAVYLCASSPLGQGYGYTFGSGTRLTVV.

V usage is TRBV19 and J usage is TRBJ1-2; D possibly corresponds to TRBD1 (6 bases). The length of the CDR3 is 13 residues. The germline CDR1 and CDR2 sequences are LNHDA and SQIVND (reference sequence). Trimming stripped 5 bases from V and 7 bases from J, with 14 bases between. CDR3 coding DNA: TGTGCCAGTAGTGAAACAGGGAAGGGTGGCTACACCTTC. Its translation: CASSETGKGGYTF.

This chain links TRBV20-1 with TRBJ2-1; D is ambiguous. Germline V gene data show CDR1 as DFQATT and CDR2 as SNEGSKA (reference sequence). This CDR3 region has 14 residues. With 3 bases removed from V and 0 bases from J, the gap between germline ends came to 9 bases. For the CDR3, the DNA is TGCAGTGCTAGTAGAGGCTACTCCTACAATGAGCAGTTCTTC. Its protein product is CSASRGYSYNEQFF.

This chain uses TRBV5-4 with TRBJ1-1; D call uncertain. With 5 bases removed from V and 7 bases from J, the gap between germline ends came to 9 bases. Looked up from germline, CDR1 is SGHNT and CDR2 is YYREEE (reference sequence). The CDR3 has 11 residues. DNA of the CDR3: TGTGCCAGCAGGGCGGGAGTTGAAGCTTTCTTT. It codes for CASRAGVEAFF.